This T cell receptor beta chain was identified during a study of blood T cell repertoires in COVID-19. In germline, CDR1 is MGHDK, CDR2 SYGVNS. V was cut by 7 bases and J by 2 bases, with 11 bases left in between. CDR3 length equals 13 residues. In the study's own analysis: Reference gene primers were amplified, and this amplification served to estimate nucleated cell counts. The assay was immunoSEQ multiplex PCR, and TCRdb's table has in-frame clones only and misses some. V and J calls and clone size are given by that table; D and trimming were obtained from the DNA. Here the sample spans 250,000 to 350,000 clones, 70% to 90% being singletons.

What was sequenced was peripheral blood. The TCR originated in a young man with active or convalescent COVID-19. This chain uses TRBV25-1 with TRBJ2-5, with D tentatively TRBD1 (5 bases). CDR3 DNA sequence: TGTGCCAGCAAGCCAGACAGTCAAGAGACCCAGTACTTC. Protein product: CASKPDSQETQYF.